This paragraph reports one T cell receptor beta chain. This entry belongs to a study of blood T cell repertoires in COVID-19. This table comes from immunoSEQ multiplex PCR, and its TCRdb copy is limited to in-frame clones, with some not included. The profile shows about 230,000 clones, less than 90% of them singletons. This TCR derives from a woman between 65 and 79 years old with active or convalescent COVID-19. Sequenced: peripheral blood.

CDR3 bases: TGCAGCGTCTTCGACGGGTCGGAGACCCAGTACTTC. This sequence encodes CSVFDGSETQYF. This rearrangement joins TRBV29-1 to TRBJ2-5, with D uncertain. V was clipped by 6 bases and J by 5 bases, with 13 bases between them. The V gene's germline CDR1 is SQVTM and CDR2 ANQGSEA. CDR3 length: 12 amino acids.